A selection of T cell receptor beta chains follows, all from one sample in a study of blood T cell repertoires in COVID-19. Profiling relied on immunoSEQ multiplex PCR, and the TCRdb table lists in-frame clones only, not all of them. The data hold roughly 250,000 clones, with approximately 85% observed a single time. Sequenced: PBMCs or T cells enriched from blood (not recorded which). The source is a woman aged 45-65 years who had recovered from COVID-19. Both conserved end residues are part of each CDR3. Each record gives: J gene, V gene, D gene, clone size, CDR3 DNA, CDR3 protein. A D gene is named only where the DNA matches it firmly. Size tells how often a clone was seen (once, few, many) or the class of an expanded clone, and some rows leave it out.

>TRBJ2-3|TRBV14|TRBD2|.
TGTGCCAGCAGCCATTTTAGCGGGGGGGCCAGTACGCAGTATTTT
CASSHFSGGASTQYF
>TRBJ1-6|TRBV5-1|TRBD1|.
TGCGCCAGCAGCCGCGGGACAGGGGAAAGCTCCTATAATTCACCCCTCCACTTT
CASSRGTGESSYNSPLHF
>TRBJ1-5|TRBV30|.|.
TGTGCCTGGAGTGATCAGGTCAGGAATCAGCCCCAGCATTTT
CAWSDQVRNQPQHF
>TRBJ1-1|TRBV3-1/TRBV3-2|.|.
TGTGCCAGCACCCGGGGGGATCTGAACACTGAAGCTTTCTTT
CASTRGDLNTEAFF
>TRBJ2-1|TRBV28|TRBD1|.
TGTGCCAGCAGTTTATGGGACAGGGGCTACAATGAGCAGTTCTTC
CASSLWDRGYNEQFF
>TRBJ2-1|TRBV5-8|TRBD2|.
TGTGCCAGCAGCTTAAGGACTAGCGGGAGACGATACAATGAGCAGTTCTTC
CASSLRTSGRRYNEQFF
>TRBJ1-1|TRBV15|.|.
TGTGCCACCAGCAGAGATTATTCGGGCACTGAAGCTTTCTTT
CATSRDYSGTEAFF
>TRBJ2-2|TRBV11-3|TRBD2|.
TGTGCCAGCAGCCAGACTAGCGGTCCAACCGGGGAGCTGTTTTTT
CASSQTSGPTGELFF
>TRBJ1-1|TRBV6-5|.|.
TGTGCCAGCAGTTACACCGGCCACAGGGACACTGAAGCTTTCTTT
CASSYTGHRDTEAFF
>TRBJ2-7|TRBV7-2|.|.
TGTGCCAGCACTTCTTCACAGGGTTTTCTCGAGCAGTACTTC
CASTSSQGFLEQYF
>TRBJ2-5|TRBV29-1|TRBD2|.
TGCAGCGTTAACCCCCCAGCGGGAGTAGAGACCCAGTACTTC
CSVNPPAGVETQYF
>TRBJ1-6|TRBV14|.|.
TGTGCCAGCAGCCGCGGACAGCTTCTTAATTCACCCCTCCACTTT
CASSRGQLLNSPLHF
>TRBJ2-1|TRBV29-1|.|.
TGCAGCGACCACCCATACTTAAGCTCCTACAATGAGCAGTTCTTC
CSDHPYLSSYNEQFF
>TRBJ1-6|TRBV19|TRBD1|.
TGTGCCAGTAGTCGAGAGGGGGCCCTTGGGCATTCACCCCTCCACTTT
CASSREGALGHSPLHF
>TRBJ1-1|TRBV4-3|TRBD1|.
TGCGCCAGCAGCCCGGACAGGAGGGGCTGGGCTTTCTTT
CASSPDRRGWAFF
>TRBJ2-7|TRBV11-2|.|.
TGTGCCAGCAGTCTTTCAGTAGGGGCGAACTACGAGCAGTACTTC
CASSLSVGANYEQYF
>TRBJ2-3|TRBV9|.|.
TGTGCCAGCAGCGCGGGCCGAGGGGGCGGGATTGCAGATACGCAGTATTTT
CASSAGRGGGIADTQYF
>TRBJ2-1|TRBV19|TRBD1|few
TGTGCCAGTAGTTTGTCGGGACAGCCCTACAATGAGCAGTTCTTC
CASSLSGQPYNEQFF
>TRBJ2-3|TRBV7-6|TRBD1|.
TGTGCCAGCAGCCCGTTGGGACAGGGAACAGATACGCAGTATTTT
CASSPLGQGTDTQYF
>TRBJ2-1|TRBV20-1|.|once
TGCAGTGCTGAGGATGGGAATGAGCAGTTCTTC
CSAEDGNEQFF
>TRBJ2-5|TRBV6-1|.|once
TGTGCCAGCAGTGAAGCGCGAAACCAAGAGACCCAGTACTTC
CASSEARNQETQYF
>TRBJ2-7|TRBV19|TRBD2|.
TGTGCCAGTAGCCAATCCTTGCGGGGGGACTCCTACGAGCAGTACTTC
CASSQSLRGDSYEQYF
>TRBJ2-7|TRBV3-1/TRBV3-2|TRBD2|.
TGTGCCAGCAGCCCTAGGACTAGCGGGGGGGCGTTTCCCTACGAGCAGTACTTC
CASSPRTSGGAFPYEQYF
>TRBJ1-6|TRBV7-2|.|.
TGTGCCAGCAGCCAAACCCGAGGGAATTCACCCCTCCACTTT
CASSQTRGNSPLHF
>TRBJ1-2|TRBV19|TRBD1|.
TGTGCCAGTAGTCTCCGGACAGGGACGAGCGCTTTCCATGGCTACACCTTC
CASSLRTGTSAFHGYTF
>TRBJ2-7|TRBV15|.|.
TGTGCCACCAGCAGCACAGGTAGCTACGAGCAGTACTTC
CATSSTGSYEQYF
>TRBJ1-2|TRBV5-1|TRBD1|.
TGCGCCAGCAGCTTCGGTGGGACAGGGGGCGAAGGCTACACCTTC
CASSFGGTGGEGYTF
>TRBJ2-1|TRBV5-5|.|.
TGTGCCAGCAGCTTAAAGGGCGGACTCGCCTACAATGAGCAGTTCTTC
CASSLKGGLAYNEQFF
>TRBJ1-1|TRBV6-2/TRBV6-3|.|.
TGTGCCAGCAGTTTCTACAGTTTGAACACTGAAGCTTTCTTT
CASSFYSLNTEAFF
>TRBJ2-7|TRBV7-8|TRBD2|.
TGTGCCAGCAGCTTCCTAGCGGGCTCCTCCTACGAGCAGTACTTC
CASSFLAGSSYEQYF
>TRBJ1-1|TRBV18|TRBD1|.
TGTGCCAGCTCACGGGTGACGACAGGGGCGAACACTGAAGCTTTCTTT
CASSRVTTGANTEAFF
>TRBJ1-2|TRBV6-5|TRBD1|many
TGTGCCAGCAGTTCAGGGGGCGGAAGGGGCTACACCTTC
CASSSGGGRGYTF
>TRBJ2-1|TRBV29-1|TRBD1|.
TGCAGCGCTGAGACAGGGGGATCCTACAATGAGCAGTTCTTC
CSAETGGSYNEQFF
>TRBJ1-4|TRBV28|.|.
TGTGCCAGCAGTCGCCAGGGAGGAGATGAAAAACTGTTTTTT
CASSRQGGDEKLFF
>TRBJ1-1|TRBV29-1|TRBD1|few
TGCAGCGCTGGGGACAGTAACACTGAAGCTTTCTTT
CSAGDSNTEAFF
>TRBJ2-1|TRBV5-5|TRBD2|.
TGTGCCAGCAGCCGGGGACTAGCGGGGGCTGAGCAGTTCTTC
CASSRGLAGAEQFF
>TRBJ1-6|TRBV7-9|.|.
TGTGCCAGCAGCTCTCAAGGAGAGCGAAATTCACCCCTCCACTTT
CASSSQGERNSPLHF
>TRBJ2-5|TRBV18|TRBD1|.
TGTGCCAGCTCACCGGACAGGACGGAGACCCAGTACTTC
CASSPDRTETQYF
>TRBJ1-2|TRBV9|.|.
TGTGCCAGCAGCGTCAGCAGGGTACATGGGTCCTCCTATGGCTACACCTTC
CASSVSRVHGSSYGYTF
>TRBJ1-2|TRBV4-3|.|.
TGCGCCAGCAGCCAAGCCGAAACTATCGGCTACACCTTC
CASSQAETIGYTF
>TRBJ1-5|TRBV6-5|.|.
TGTGCCAGCAGTTACTCGAGGACGCCGGGGAATCAGCCCCAGCATTTT
CASSYSRTPGNQPQHF
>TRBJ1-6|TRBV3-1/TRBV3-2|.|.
TGTGCCAGCAGTTCGGACAGACTAAATAATTCACCCCTCCACTTT
CASSSDRLNNSPLHF
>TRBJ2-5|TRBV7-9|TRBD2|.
TGTGCCAGCAGCCCCGGACTAGCGGGAGTGGGAGAGACCCAGTACTTC
CASSPGLAGVGETQYF
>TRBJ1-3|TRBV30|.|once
TGTGCCTGGAGCAGAGGCAGAGTTTCTGGAAACACCATATATTTT
CAWSRGRVSGNTIYF
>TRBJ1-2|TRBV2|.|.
TGTGCCAGCAGTGGGTCCGGGTCCGGCTACACCTTC
CASSGSGSGYTF
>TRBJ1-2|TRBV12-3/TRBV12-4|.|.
TGTGCCAGCAGAGGGGTAATAAACTATGGCTACACCTTC
CASRGVINYGYTF
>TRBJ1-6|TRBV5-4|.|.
TGTGCCAGCAGCACCGGCGGGGGGAATTCACCCCTCCACTTT
CASSTGGGNSPLHF
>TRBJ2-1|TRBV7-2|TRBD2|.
TGTGCCAGCAGCTTCACGGGGGGGCGATGGGGTGGCTCCTACAATGAGCAGTTCTTC
CASSFTGGRWGGSYNEQFF
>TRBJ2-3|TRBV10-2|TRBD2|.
TGCGCCAGCAGTGGCCCCCTCAGCGGGGGGGCGTCAACCCGCCCAGATACGCAGTATTTT
CASSGPLSGGASTRPDTQYF
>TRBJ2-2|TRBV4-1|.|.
TGCGCCAGCAGCCAAGTTAGCGGAACGAACACCGGGGAGCTGTTTTTT
CASSQVSGTNTGELFF
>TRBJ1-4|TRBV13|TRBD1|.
TGTGCCAGCAGCTTAAAGGCGGGGCGGGACAGTAATGAAAAACTGTTTTTT
CASSLKAGRDSNEKLFF
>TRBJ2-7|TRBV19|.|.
TGTGCCAGTAGTCTTGCGCCGGGCTCCTACGAGCAGTACTTC
CASSLAPGSYEQYF
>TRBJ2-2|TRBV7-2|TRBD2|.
TGTGCCAGCAGAAAAACTAGCGGGAACACCGGGGAGCTGTTTTTT
CASRKTSGNTGELFF
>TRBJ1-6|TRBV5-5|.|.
TGTGCCAGCAGCCCACTAGACAGGCTGGGGTCACCCCTCCACTTT
CASSPLDRLGSPLHF
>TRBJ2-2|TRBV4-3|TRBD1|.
TGCGCCAGCAGCCTACCGGGACAGCCCTACACCGGGGAGCTGTTTTTT
CASSLPGQPYTGELFF
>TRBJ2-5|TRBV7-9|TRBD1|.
TGTGCCAGCAGCTTAGAGGGCAGGGGGCTGGAGACCCAGTACTTC
CASSLEGRGLETQYF
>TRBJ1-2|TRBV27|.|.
TGTGCCAGCAGTGAGGCGCTGGGGGCGCTTGGCTACACCTTC
CASSEALGALGYTF